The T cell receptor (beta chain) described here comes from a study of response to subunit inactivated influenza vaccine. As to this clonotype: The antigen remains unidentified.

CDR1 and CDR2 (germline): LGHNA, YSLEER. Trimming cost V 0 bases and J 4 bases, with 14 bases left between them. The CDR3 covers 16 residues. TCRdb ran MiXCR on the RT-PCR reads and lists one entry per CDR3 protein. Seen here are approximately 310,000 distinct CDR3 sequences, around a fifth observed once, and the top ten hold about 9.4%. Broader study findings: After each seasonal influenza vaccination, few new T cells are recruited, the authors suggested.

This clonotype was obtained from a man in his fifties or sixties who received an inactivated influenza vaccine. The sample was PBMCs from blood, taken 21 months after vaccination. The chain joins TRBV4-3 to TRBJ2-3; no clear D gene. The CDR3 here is CASSQDYHGLADTQYF. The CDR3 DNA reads TGCGCCAGCAGCCAAGATTATCACGGTCTGGCAGATACGCAGTATTTT.